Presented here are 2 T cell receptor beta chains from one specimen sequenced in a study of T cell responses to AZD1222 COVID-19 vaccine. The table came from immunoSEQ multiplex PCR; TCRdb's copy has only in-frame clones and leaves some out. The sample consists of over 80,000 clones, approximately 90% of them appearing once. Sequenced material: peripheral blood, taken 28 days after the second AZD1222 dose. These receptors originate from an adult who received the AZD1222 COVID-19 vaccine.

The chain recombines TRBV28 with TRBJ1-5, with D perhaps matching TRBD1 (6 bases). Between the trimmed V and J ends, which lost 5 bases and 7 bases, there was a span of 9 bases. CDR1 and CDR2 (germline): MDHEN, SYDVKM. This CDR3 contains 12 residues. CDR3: CASSGGWQPQHF. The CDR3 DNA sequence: TGTGCCAGCAGTGGGGGCTGGCAGCCCCAGCATTTT.

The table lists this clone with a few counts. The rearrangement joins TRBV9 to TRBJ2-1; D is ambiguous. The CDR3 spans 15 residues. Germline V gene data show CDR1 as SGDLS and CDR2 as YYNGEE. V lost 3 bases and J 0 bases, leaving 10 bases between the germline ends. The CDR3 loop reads CASSASQRSYNEQFF. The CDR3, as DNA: TGTGCCAGCAGCGCCTCTCAGCGCTCCTACAATGAGCAGTTCTTC. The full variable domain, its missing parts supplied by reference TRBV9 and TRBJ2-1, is DSGVTQTPKHLITATGQRVTLRCSPRSGDLSVYWYQQSLDQGLQFLIQYYNGEERAKGNILERFSAQQFPDLHSELNLSSLELGDSALYFCASSASQRSYNEQFFGPGTRLTVL.